This record covers a single T cell receptor (beta chain). This clonotype turned up a few times. The clone's antigen remains unknown. Qualities for individual bases were not recorded, and no much larger clone is one base off. This entry comes from a study of tumor and adjacent non-tumor tissue in lung cancer (dated by TCRdb to 2016 to 2019). With respect to the entire study: Patients with adenocarcinoma (around eleven), squamous cell carcinoma (2) and small cell lung cancer (1) were included in the cohort. Ages among the roughly 15 patients ranged from about 31 to 80 years, there were approximately 10 men and 5 women, and disease was at TNM stage I to III. In total, sequencing yielded 125,075,908 productive TCRbeta reads, which works out to an average of around 4.2 million reads per sample. Using bulk TCRbeta repertoires from under 18 lung cancer patients, the study set lung tumor tissue side by side with matched distant non-tumor lung tissue. TCRbeta CDR3 sequencing was performed on around 30 paired specimens, with one tumor sample and one normal lung sample collected per patient. Study-wide conclusions, independent of this receptor: Significantly higher TCR diversity was found in younger patients, and higher tumor TCR diversity was associated with shorter overall and disease-free survival. The methods do not name the sequencing platform or mention unique molecular identifiers. Because peripheral blood was not sequenced, the blood TCRbeta repertoires of the lung cancer patients in the study went unexamined. Only around 16 patients were in the cohort, and the authors stated that larger samples and more detailed clinical data are needed. Significantly higher TCR diversity (inverse Simpson) was observed in tumor tissue than in normal lung tissue (around 450 vs 150, P = 0.0075, Mann-Whitney U test). The top 100 clones accounted for a significantly larger cumulative portion of the repertoire in normal lung than in tumor tissue.

According to the germline V gene, CDR1 reads MNHEY and CDR2 reads SVGAGI. The CDR3 has 15 amino acids, counting the end cysteine and phenylalanine. Of the read, only the CDR3 DNA is kept; its 45 bases are in frame from base 1. Trimming at the junction amounts to 0 bases on V and 1 base on J, and the germline ends lie 8 bases apart. RNA was isolated from bulk unsorted tissue, and RNA quality was assessed with a NanoDrop ND-1000 and an Agilent 2100. The donors were newly diagnosed lung cancer patients admitted for thoracic surgery in China from August to November 2014 who had not received prior chemotherapy. Patients with previous radiotherapy or chemotherapy, or with another concurrent cancer, were excluded from the study. Surgical tissue pieces of roughly 1-2.2 cm3 were preserved in RNAlater solution and were kept at -80 degrees C until use. Library creation used multiplex PCR. The sequencing machine was an Illumina HiSeq 2500. TCRbeta libraries were constructed through three rounds of nested PCR with primers (Table S4) according to protocols modified from ARM-PCR. Before sequencing, PCR products of 200-500 bp were cut from the gel and purified using the QIAquick gel extraction kit. As for how the authors treated the data: Trimmomatic was used to clean the reads, FLASH was used to merge the reads into complete CDR3 sequences, and MiTCR was used to assign the reads to V(D)J germline segments. Clonal diversity was calculated as the inverse Simpson's index using VDJtools. Productive reads were defined as in-frame sequences without a premature stop codon. In TCRdb, the public reads were trimmed at Q25 with fastp and aligned with MiXCR, with productive beta chains retained. Rows matching on CDR3 protein sequence are summarized as one entry with the most common DNA and genes. TCRdb's processing, not the study's, gives the V and J calls here. The sample contains about 90,000 distinct CDR3 sequences, roughly two thirds of them found a single time. Roughly 15% of the sample goes to the ten largest clones.

This receptor was taken from a man aged 65-85 years with non-small cell lung cancer. The sample comprised lung tumor tissue. In this chain, TRBV6-5 is recombined with TRBJ2-3; D gene: possibly TRBD2, on 6 matching bases. The encoded CDR3 is CASSYSWGGTDTQYF. The DNA is TGTGCCAGCAGTTACTCTTGGGGGGGCACAGATACGCAGTATTTT.